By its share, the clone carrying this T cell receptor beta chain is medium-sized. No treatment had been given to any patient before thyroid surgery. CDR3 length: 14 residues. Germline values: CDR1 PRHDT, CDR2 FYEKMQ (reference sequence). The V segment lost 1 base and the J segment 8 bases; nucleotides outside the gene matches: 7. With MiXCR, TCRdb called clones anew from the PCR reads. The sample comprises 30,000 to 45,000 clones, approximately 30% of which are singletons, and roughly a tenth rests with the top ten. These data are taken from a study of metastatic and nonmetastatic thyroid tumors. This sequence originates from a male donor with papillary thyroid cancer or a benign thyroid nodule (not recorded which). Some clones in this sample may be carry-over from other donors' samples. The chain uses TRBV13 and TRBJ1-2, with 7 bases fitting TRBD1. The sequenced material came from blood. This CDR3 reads CASSLASTGWGYTF. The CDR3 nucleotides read TGTGCCAGCAGCTTAGCCTCGACAGGGTGGGGCTACACCTTC.